The next 16 T cell receptor beta chains were all read from a single sample in a study of blood T cell repertoires in COVID-19. TCRdb's table, derived via immunoSEQ multiplex PCR, lists solely in-frame clones and lacks some. The sample contains about 150,000 clones, around 80% of which appear only once. Sequencing input: peripheral blood. Source of these receptors: a human donor with acute or convalescent COVID-19. The donor label of this sample is uncertain.

The chain couples TRBV30 to TRBJ1-1; TRBD1 agrees at 7 bases. Germline V CDR1 and CDR2: GTSNPN, SVGIG (reference sequence). Losses at the gene ends were 2 bases for V and 3 bases for J; bases not matched to a gene: 6. The CDR3 covers 14 residues. This CDR3 is CAWSRGGWDTEAFF. The CDR3, as DNA: TGTGCCTGGAGTAGAGGGGGCTGGGACACTGAAGCTTTCTTT.

This clone has more than one count but fewer than ten. V is TRBV7-8 and J is TRBJ2-6, with 7 bases matching TRBD1. The CDR3 spans 21 residues. The germline gives CDR1 SGHVS, CDR2 FQNEAQ. V gave up 1 base and J gave up 3 bases; unmatched junction bases: 18. CDR3 nucleotides: TGTGCCAGCAGCTTAGGATTGGGGATAGGGGGCGCGGTAGTTGGGGCCAACGTCCTGACTTTC. Its protein product is CASSLGLGIGGAVVGANVLTF. Looking up the rest from reference TRBV7-8 and TRBJ2-6 gives the full variable domain: GAGVSQSPRYKVAKRGQDVALRCDPISGHVSLFWYQQALGQGPEFLTYFQNEAQLDKSGLPSDRFFAERPEGSVSTLKIQRTQQEDSAVYLCASSLGLGIGGAVVGANVLTFGAGSRLTVL.

This chain joins TRBV11-3 and TRBJ2-7, with no clear D. This CDR3 has 13 amino acids. Germline assignment: CDR1 SGHNT and CDR2 YENEEA. V lost 5 bases, J lost 4 bases, and 12 bases lay in between. The CDR3, as DNA: TGTGCCAGCAGCCCCCGGTTGTCATACGAGCAGTACTTC. It yields the protein CASSPRLSYEQYF.

In this sample, this clone turned up once. The chain recombines TRBV11-1 with TRBJ1-1; 7 bases match TRBD1. J gave up 3 bases and V 6 bases, and 4 bases lay outside the gene matches. The CDR3 spans 13 residues. Germline CDR1 SGHAT, CDR2 FQDESV (reference sequence). The CDR3 nucleotides are TGTGCCAGCAGGTACAGGGGTTACACTGAAGCTTTCTTT. Its protein is CASRYRGYTEAFF.

This rearrangement joins TRBV7-9 to TRBJ1-2, with D perhaps matching TRBD1 (5 bases). This CDR3 spans 15 amino acids. Per germline, CDR1 SEHNR and CDR2 FQNEAQ (reference sequence). Deletions cut 6 bases from V and 4 bases from J, with 18 bases between. This CDR3 reads CASSPTGGRGYGYTF. The CDR3 region has the DNA TGTGCCAGCAGTCCAACGGGGGGAAGAGGCTATGGCTACACCTTC.

The chain uses TRBV7-2 and TRBJ1-3; D not certain. Germline CDR1 SGHTA, CDR2 FQGNSA. V lost 4 bases to trimming and J lost 4 bases, with 11 bases between them. This CDR3 region has 14 residues. CDR3 nucleotides: TGTGCCAGCAGCTCATACCGAGGGGGAAACACCATATATTTT. Protein product: CASSSYRGGNTIYF.

This clone was seen only once. The CDR3 region has the DNA TGTGCCAGCAGGAGGGAGCCAAGGGACACTGAAGCTTTCTTT. Translated, it gives CASRREPRDTEAFF. This rearrangement joins TRBV2 to TRBJ1-1; D uncertain. Germline lookup yields CDR1 SNHLY and CDR2 FYNNEI. The CDR3 contains 14 residues. Trimming removed 6 bases from V and 3 bases from J, with 14 bases in between.

This clone occurred a few times. The CDR3 nucleotides are TGTGCCAGCAGCTCGGACAGCTACAATGAGCAGTTCTTC. This codes for CASSSDSYNEQFF. V usage is TRBV5-4 and J usage is TRBJ2-1, with a tentative D call TRBD1 (6 bases). V gave up 3 bases and J gave up 3 bases, with 7 bases separating them. This CDR3 comprises 13 residues. Germline CDR1 is SGHNT and CDR2 is YYREEE (reference sequence).

The chain has TRBV7-2 and TRBJ1-2, with 9 positions matching TRBD1. The CDR3 runs 16 residues. Germline assignment: CDR1 SGHTA and CDR2 FQGNSA. V was pared by 5 bases and J by 7 bases, with 14 bases of the junction left unmatched. CDR3 bases: TGTGCCAGCAGCCCGGGACAGGGCCTTCTGCTTGGTGGCTACACCTTC. It translates to CASSPGQGLLLGGYTF.

Of note for this clone: The junction departs from the called germline gene at one end, perhaps through a read error. The V call is TRBV6-1, the J call TRBJ1-5; 10 bases are a match to TRBD1. The CDR3 totals 16 residues. CDR1 and CDR2 (germline): MNHNS, SASEGT. This CDR3 is CASREGGQGKNQPQHF. The CDR3 DNA follows: TGTGCCAGCAGGGAAGGGGGACAGGGGAAGAATCAGCCCCAGCATTTT.

This clone came up a few times. The chain carries TRBV6-5 and TRBJ1-6, with D possibly being TRBD1 (5 bases). The ends were cut back, 2 bases at V and 4 bases at J, with 9 bases in the middle. CDR3 length: 15 amino acids. CDR1 and CDR2 (germline): MNHEY, SVGAGI. In DNA, the CDR3 is TGTGCCAGCAGTTACACCGGACAATATAATTCACCCCTCCACTTT. This sequence encodes CASSYTGQYNSPLHF.

On this clone itself: One junction end disagrees with the germline gene, perhaps due to a read error. The V call is TRBV5-1, the J call TRBJ2-5; 7 bases are a match to TRBD2. The CDR3 consists of 16 residues. The germline V gene has CDR1 SGHRS and CDR2 YFSETQ. For the CDR3, the DNA is TGCGCCCGCAGCTGGGCGGCCGGGGGGAGGGAAGAGACCCAGTACTTC. Residues: CARSWAAGGREETQYF.

V and J are TRBV6-6 and TRBJ1-1, with D maybe TRBD1 (6 bases). V was clipped by 4 bases and J by 5 bases, with 11 bases between them. The CDR3 is made up of 13 amino acids. Germline loops: CDR1 MNHNY, CDR2 SVGAGI (reference sequence). CDR3 sequence reads: CASSSRGNTEAFF. DNA for the CDR3: TGTGCCAGCAGTTCGAGGGGGAATACTGAAGCTTTCTTT.

This clone was detected only a few times. The rearrangement joins TRBV6-2 or TRBV6-3 to TRBJ1-1, with D hard to call. The germline CDR1 and CDR2 sequences are MNHEY and SVGEGT. Trimming cost V 0 bases and J 11 bases, with 16 bases left between them. The CDR3 contains 14 residues. CDR3 sequence (DNA): TGTGCCAGCAGTTACTCGAATTTCGGGGTGGGCGCTTTCTTT. Encoded protein: CASSYSNFGVGAFF.

V usage is TRBV28 and J usage is TRBJ1-5, with TRBD1 matching over 11 bases. Trimming took 8 bases from V and 2 from J; bases not matched to a gene: 2. CDR1 MDHEN and CDR2 SYDVKM come from the germline V gene. CDR3 length: 14 residues. The CDR3: CASGQGAGNQPQHF. In DNA form, the CDR3 reads TGTGCCAGCGGACAGGGGGCAGGCAATCAGCCCCAGCATTTT. The full variable domain, in which reference TRBV28 and TRBJ1-5 provide the parts outside the CDR3, is DVKVTQSSRYLVKRTGEKVFLECVQDMDHENMFWYRQDPGLGLRLIYFSYDVKMKEKGDIPEGYSVSREKKERFSLILESASTNQTSMYLCASGQGAGNQPQHFGDGTRLSIL.

The chain joins TRBV5-1 to TRBJ2-7; the D gene is possibly TRBD1 (6 bases). CDR1 and CDR2 from the germline V gene are SGHRS and YFSETQ. CDR3 size: 15 residues. The V gene lost 3 bases and the J gene lost 0 bases, with 13 bases spanning the gap. Here the CDR3 DNA reads TGCGCCAGCAGCTGGGGGCGGTCGAGCTCCTACGAGCAGTACTTC. It is translated as CASSWGRSSSYEQYF. Full variable domain (remainder filled in from reference TRBV5-1 and TRBJ2-7): KAGVTQTPRYLIKTRGQQVTLSCSPISGHRSVSWYQQTPGQGLQFLFEYFSETQRNKGNFPGRFSGRQFSNSRSEMNVSTLELGDSALYLCASSWGRSSSYEQYFGPGTRLTVT.